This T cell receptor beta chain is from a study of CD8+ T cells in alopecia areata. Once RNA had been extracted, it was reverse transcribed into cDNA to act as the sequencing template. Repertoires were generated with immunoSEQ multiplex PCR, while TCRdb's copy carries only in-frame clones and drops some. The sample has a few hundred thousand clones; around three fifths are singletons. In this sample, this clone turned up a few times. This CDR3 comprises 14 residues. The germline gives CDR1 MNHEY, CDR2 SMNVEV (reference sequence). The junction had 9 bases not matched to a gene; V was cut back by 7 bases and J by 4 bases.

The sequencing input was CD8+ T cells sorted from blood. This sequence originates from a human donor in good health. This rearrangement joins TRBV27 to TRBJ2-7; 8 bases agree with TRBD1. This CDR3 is CASMGTGQGYEQYF. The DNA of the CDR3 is TGTGCCAGCATGGGGACTGGACAGGGTTACGAGCAGTACTTC.